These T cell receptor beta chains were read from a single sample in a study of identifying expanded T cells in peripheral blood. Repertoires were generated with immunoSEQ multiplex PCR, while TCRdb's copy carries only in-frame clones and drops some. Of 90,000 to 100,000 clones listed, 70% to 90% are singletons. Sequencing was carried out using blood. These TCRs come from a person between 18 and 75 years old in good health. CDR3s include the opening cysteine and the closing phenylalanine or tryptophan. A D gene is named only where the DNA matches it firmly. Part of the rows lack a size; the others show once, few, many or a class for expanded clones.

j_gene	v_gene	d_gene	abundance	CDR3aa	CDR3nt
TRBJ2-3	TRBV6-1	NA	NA	CASSVIPGRPQYF	TGTGCCAGCAGTGTTATCCCGGGTCGGCCGCAGTATTTT
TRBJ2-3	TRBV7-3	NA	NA	CASSPQASTDTQYF	TGTGCCAGCAGCCCCCAGGCTAGCACAGATACGCAGTATTTT
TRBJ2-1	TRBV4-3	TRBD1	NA	CASSQEDRGGEQFF	TGCGCCAGCAGCCAAGAGGACAGGGGGGGGGAGCAGTTCTTC
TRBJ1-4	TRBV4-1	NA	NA	CASSRFGGTETKATNEKLFF	TGCGCCAGCAGCCGATTTGGGGGGACTGAAACTAAGGCAACTAATGAAAAACTGTTTTTT
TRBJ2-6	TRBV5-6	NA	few	CASSLQQRRGANVLTF	TGTGCCAGCAGCTTGCAACAACGCCGGGGGGCCAACGTCCTGACTTTC
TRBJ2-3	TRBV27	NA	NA	CASSTKGSPRRYF	TGTGCCAGCAGCACGAAGGGGTCCCCCCGCCGGTATTTT
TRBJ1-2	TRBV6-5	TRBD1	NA	CASSSFGQGANGYTF	TGTGCCAGCAGTTCCTTTGGACAGGGGGCAAATGGCTACACCTTC
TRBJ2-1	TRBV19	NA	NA	CASSKTYNEQFF	TGTGCCAGTAGTAAAACGTACAATGAGCAGTTCTTC
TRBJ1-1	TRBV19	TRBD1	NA	CASSGTAQNTEAFF	TGTGCCAGTAGCGGGACAGCTCAGAACACTGAAGCTTTCTTT
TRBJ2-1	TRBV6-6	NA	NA	CASSYAEGNEQFF	TGTGCCAGCAGTTACGCGGAGGGCAATGAGCAGTTCTTC
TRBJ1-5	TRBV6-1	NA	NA	CASSFPDTNQPQHF	TGTGCCAGCAGTTTCCCGGACACAAATCAGCCCCAGCATTTT
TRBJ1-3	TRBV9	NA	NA	CASSVGQSSGNTIYF	TGTGCCAGCAGCGTAGGGCAGTCCTCTGGAAACACCATATATTTT
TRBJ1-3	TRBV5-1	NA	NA	CASSYSGGSPSGNTIYF	TGCGCCAGCAGCTATTCTGGGGGGAGCCCCTCTGGAAACACCATATATTTT
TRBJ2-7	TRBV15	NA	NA	CATSRVPSGFHEQYF	TGTGCCACCAGCAGAGTTCCCTCTGGGTTCCACGAGCAGTACTTC
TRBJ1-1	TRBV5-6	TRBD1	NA	CASSLYRKGAEFTEAFF	TGTGCCAGCAGCTTGTATAGAAAGGGGGCTGAATTCACTGAAGCTTTCTTT
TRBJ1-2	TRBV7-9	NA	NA	CASSFEGSDGYTF	TGTGCCAGCAGCTTTGAGGGTTCAGATGGCTACACCTTC
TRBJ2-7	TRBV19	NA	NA	CASSSHRTPYEQYF	TGTGCCAGTAGTAGCCACAGGACCCCCTACGAGCAGTACTTC
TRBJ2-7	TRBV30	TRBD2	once	CAWSTSGGTYEQYF	TGTGCCTGGTCAACTAGCGGGGGGACCTACGAGCAGTACTTC
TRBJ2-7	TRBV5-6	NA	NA	CASSRGHPGPYEQYF	TGTGCCAGCAGCCGCGGACACCCAGGTCCGTACGAGCAGTACTTC
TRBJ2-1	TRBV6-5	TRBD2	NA	CASSYTSGSYEQFF	TGTGCCAGCAGTTATACTAGCGGGAGCTATGAGCAGTTCTTC
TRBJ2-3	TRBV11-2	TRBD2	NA	CASSLVGGGRSSADTQYF	TGTGCCAGCAGCTTAGTGGGCGGGGGAAGGTCTTCGGCAGATACGCAGTATTTT
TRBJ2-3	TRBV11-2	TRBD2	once	CASSFTSGAWTDTQYF	TGTGCCAGCAGCTTTACTAGCGGGGCTTGGACAGATACGCAGTATTTT
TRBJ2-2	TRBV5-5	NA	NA	CASSLEGTVNTGELFF	TGTGCCAGCAGCTTGGAAGGGACGGTGAACACCGGGGAGCTGTTTTTT